Below, 4 T cell receptor beta chains from the same sample are listed, as sequenced in a study of blood T cell repertoires in COVID-19. The assay was immunoSEQ multiplex PCR, and TCRdb's table has in-frame clones only and misses some. The sample consists of under 250,000 clones, approximately 87% of them appearing once. Source material: peripheral blood. The receptors were gathered from a woman in her 70s with active or convalescent COVID-19.

The chain joins TRBV5-4 to TRBJ2-7; D may be TRBD2 (5 bases). This CDR3 has 12 amino acids. V lost 4 bases to trimming and J lost 0 bases, with 5 bases between them. In germline, CDR1 is SGHNT, CDR2 YYREEE (reference sequence). The CDR3 loop reads CASSRDSYEQYF. Written as DNA, the CDR3 is TGTGCCAGCAGCCGGGACTCCTACGAGCAGTACTTC.

This chain uses TRBV30 with TRBJ1-6, with D unresolved. The CDR3 runs 13 residues. CDR1 and CDR2 (germline): GTSNPN, SVGIG (reference sequence). The V end lost 0 bases, the J end lost 9 bases, and 9 bases lay between the germline ends. The CDR3 here is CAWSVYGSSPLHF. The CDR3 nucleotides read TGTGCCTGGAGTGTATACGGGAGTTCACCCCTCCACTTT.

This clone was counted a single time. The chain uses TRBV3-1 (or the pseudogene TRBV3-2) and TRBJ1-1; TRBD1 agrees at 7 bases. This CDR3 contains 15 residues. The ends lost 4 bases at V and 5 bases at J; junction bases unmatched: 10. Germline V CDR1 and CDR2: LGHDT, YNNKEL (reference sequence). The CDR3 DNA reads TGTGCCAGCAGCCCCCGAGCAGGGGGGTTTACTGAAGCTTTCTTT. This encodes CASSPRAGGFTEAFF.

This clone was recorded many times. The chain carries TRBV10-2 and TRBJ1-5; possibly TRBD1 for D (5 bases). The CDR3 sequence is 13 residues long. Germline V gene lookup returns CDR1 WSHSY and CDR2 SAAADI. The V and J ends lost 3 bases and 4 bases respectively, with 7 bases between them. The CDR3 nucleotides are TGCGCCAGCAGTGAAAGGGGTAATCAGCCCCAGCATTTT. It translates to CASSERGNQPQHF.